The clone carrying this T cell receptor (beta chain) turned up a few times. This sample stems from a study of blood T cell repertoires in COVID-19. Study details: Donors in the United States, Italy and Spain gave samples during acute or convalescent COVID-19.

With 5 bases removed from V and 7 bases from J, the gap between germline ends came to 12 bases. Germline V lookup: CDR1 WNHNN, CDR2 SYGVQD (reference sequence). The CDR3 length is 13 residues. Here immunoSEQ multiplex PCR was the method, and the copy in TCRdb shows in-frame clones only, minus some. The table includes 40,000 or so clones, roughly 85% detected once. Source material: peripheral blood. The receptor's source is a man aged 35 to 55 with active COVID-19. This chain connects TRBV10-1 to TRBJ1-5, with D unclear. In DNA form, the CDR3 reads TGCGCCAGCAGTCAGGCAGGAGGACAGCCCCAGCATTTT. Residues: CASSQAGGQPQHF.